The clone carrying this TCR beta chain was seen more than once but under ten times. Its antigen is currently unknown. The record originates from a study of blood T cells in healthy people across ages. Findings and limits, study-wide: With age, beta diversity per million T cells declined roughly linearly, significantly by 30 to 40. Whereas aged donors had fewer naive CD4+ cells, long-lived donors had more of them and higher diversity.

A sample-barcoded 5' primer and a J-beta primer mix were used in a second PCR of about 7 to 12 cycles. TCRdb redid the calling of the 5' RACE reads with MiXCR, one entry per CDR3 protein. The sample lists 1.2 million to 1.5 million distinct CDR3 sequences; 42% were seen once. Whenever a sample was processed, at least 6.5 million PBMCs were isolated. Extractions gave at least 5.5 micrograms of total RNA per sample. Trimming took 1 base from V and 5 from J; bases not matched to a gene: 13. Germline loops: CDR1 SGHTA, CDR2 FQGNSA. The CDR3 runs 18 residues. The sample consisted of blood. This chain connects TRBV7-2 to TRBJ2-2, with 7 bases identical to TRBD2. The sequence was obtained from a woman between 18 and 29 years old in good health. The CDR3 nucleotides read TGTGCCAGCAGCTTAGAGCGGGCCAGCGGGGCGATTACCGGGGAGCTGTTTTTT. Its protein is CASSLERASGAITGELFF.